This T cell receptor beta chain is from a study of T cell responses to AZD1222 COVID-19 vaccine (dated by TCRdb to 2020 to 2023). In terms of the full investigation: TCR sequencing was performed for roughly 250 trial participants, of whom some 200 were given two doses of AZD1222 and around 25 were given two doses of MenACWY control vaccine. Trial participants were enrolled by age into subgroups of 18-55, 56-69 and 70-plus years, and around 150, 28 and 57 TCR-sequenced participants, respectively, were included in these subgroups.

Broader findings and caveats from the paper: Because no day 14 peak-response samples were available, the repertoires could be characterized only after the peak T cell response. A significant rise in spike-specific TCR breadth and depth was observed after two AZD1222 doses relative to day 0 and relative to MenACWY recipients. Epitopes outside the regions mutated in the B.1.351 and B.1.1.7 variants were reportedly recognized by nearly half of the unique spike-specific TCRs. The 56-69-year group was small, and its depth increase did not reach significance, likely because of low power. Participants were mostly white British, with more females than males. The authors suggested clonal diversity may have been underestimated. Conclusions about previously exposed vaccinees are limited, since just 5 to 7 AZD1222 recipients were seropositive for SARS-CoV-2 at baseline. Vaccine-associated CD4 TCRs spanned the whole spike protein, with dominant responses in regions 160-218 and 743-854.

The sample's time point, from its label and the paper: baseline before first vaccination. The treatment or condition label, read with the paper, signifies: meningococcal conjugate vaccine given as trial control. Samples from vaccinated people were obtained from the UK trials COV001 and COV002, which included a single-blind randomized controlled phase 2/3 trial of AZD1222 (ChAdOx1 nCoV-19) in healthy adults. For TCRbeta chain sequencing, PBMC samples were collected from trial participants at day 0 and at day 28 after the second dose. Remarks on this clone: The target of this receptor is not known. Within one base of it there is no much larger clone, and no base qualities were kept.

The CDR3 regions of human TCRbeta chains were analyzed by immunosequencing. In the original analysis: TCRs in the repertoires were compared against a reference library of SARS-CoV-2-specific TCRs that had been generated with the MIRA antigen-specificity platform. Breadth was defined as the fraction of unique TCRs that were SARS-CoV-2-associated, and depth was defined as the fraction of total T cells that were SARS-CoV-2-associated. Using the MIRA data, each spike-specific TCR was mapped to the spike region that the TCR reacts to and placed in a CD4 or CD8 class. Log10-transformed breadth and depth values were compared by one-way ANOVA with Sidak's multiple comparisons tests. TCRdb's version of the immuneACCESS table is confined to in-frame rearrangements and falls short of the full clone set. An unresolved V gene accounts for under half of the shortfall where checked; the remainder is of unknown origin. V and J calls and clone size follow that table, whereas D and trimming were derived from the DNA. Across this sample there are 80,000 to 100,000 clones, with roughly 90% seen only once. The ten largest clonotypes hold about 2.6% of the sample.

In the germline V gene, CDR1 corresponds to SGDLS and CDR2 to YYNGEE. At the junction V is shortened by 3 bases and J by 5 bases, with 12 bases in between. The CDR3 holds 13 amino acids from the cysteine to the phenylalanine. Just the 39-base CDR3 DNA is kept, in frame starting at base 1. This TCR was sampled from an adult in good health. Recombination connected TRBV9 to TRBJ2-7; the D region possibly corresponds to TRBD1 (6 bases align). The sample was peripheral blood, taken on day 0 of MenACWY control vaccination. The DNA reads as follows: TGTGCCAGCAGCGGAACACAGGGTAACGAGCAGTACTTC. Its translation reads: CASSGTQGNEQYF. With the portions outside the CDR3 filled from the reference TRBV9 and TRBJ2-7 genes, the complete variable region becomes DSGVTQTPKHLITATGQRVTLRCSPRSGDLSVYWYQQSLDQGLQFLIQYYNGEERAKGNILERFSAQQFPDLHSELNLSSLELGDSALYFCASSGTQGNEQYFGPGTRLTVT.